A selection of T cell receptor beta chains follows, all from one sample in a study of cytomegalovirus exposure and HLA in healthy donors. Sequencing was performed with immunoSEQ multiplex PCR; in TCRdb, only in-frame clones are kept and a portion is missing. The data show approximately 300,000 clones, 84% seen once. Source material: PBMCs. Every receptor here comes from a woman in her forties in good health and CMV-seropositive. CDR3s include the opening cysteine and the closing phenylalanine or tryptophan. A D gene is named only where the DNA matches it firmly. Clone size is given for some rows only: seen once, a few or many times, or a class if the clone is expanded.

>NA|TRBJ2-3|TRBV30|TRBD2
TGTGCCTGGAGTGTCGGGCGGGAGAGCGCAGATACGCAGTATTTT
CAWSVGRESADTQYF
>NA|TRBJ2-1|TRBV11-2|TRBD1
TGTGCCAGCAGCTTCGGACAGGGGGCGTACAATGAGCAGTTCTTC
CASSFGQGAYNEQFF
>NA|TRBJ2-7|TRBV27|TRBD2
TGTGCCAGCAGTTTATTAGGCGGGAGAGCCTACGAGCAGTACTTC
CASSLLGGRAYEQYF
>NA|TRBJ2-2|TRBV4-2|NA
TGTGCCAGCAGCCAAGAGGATGGTGAGGCCGGGGAGCTGTTTTTT
CASSQEDGEAGELFF
>NA|TRBJ1-2|TRBV6-6|NA
TGTGCCAGCAGTTACGGGAGGGGTTCCTATGGCTACACCTTC
CASSYGRGSYGYTF
>NA|TRBJ2-3|TRBV7-8|TRBD1
TGTGCCAGCAGCTTGCTGACAGGGGCCTTCAGCACAGATACGCAGTATTTT
CASSLLTGAFSTDTQYF
>once|TRBJ2-7|TRBV5-3|TRBD2
TGTGCCAGAAGCTCCGAAGGGAGGGTTGGGGAGCAGTACTTC
CARSSEGRVGEQYF
>NA|TRBJ2-7|TRBV11-2|TRBD1
TGTGCCAGCAGCTTCCAACTGACAGGGACCGAGCAGTACTTC
CASSFQLTGTEQYF
>NA|TRBJ1-2|TRBV13|TRBD1
TGTGCCAGCAGCCTCGCGGACAGGGGGGAGTATGGCTACACCTTC
CASSLADRGEYGYTF
>NA|TRBJ1-6|TRBV4-1|TRBD1
TGCGCCAGCAGCGGGACAGGGATTTCACCCCTCCACTTT
CASSGTGISPLHF
>NA|TRBJ1-2|TRBV6-5|NA
TGTGCCAGCAGTTACTCGACACAGGGAAGTTCTGGCTACACCTTC
CASSYSTQGSSGYTF
>NA|TRBJ2-2|TRBV7-9|TRBD2
TGTGCCAGCAGCTCAAGCGGGAGGAACACCGGGGAGCTGTTTTTT
CASSSSGRNTGELFF
>NA|TRBJ2-7|TRBV10-3|TRBD2
TGTGCCACCTCTAGCGGGAGCTACGAGCAGTACTTC
CATSSGSYEQYF
>NA|TRBJ1-5|TRBV5-6|NA
TGTGCCAGCAGCCAATTTAACAGAGGCAATCAGCCCCAGCATTTT
CASSQFNRGNQPQHF
>NA|TRBJ2-1|TRBV2|NA
TGTGCCAGCAGTGCCTTTGCGGATGAGCAGTTCTTC
CASSAFADEQFF
>NA|TRBJ2-2|TRBV5-1|TRBD1
TGCGCCAGCAGCCTGGGGACAGGGCCTGTCGGGGAGCTGTTTTTT
CASSLGTGPVGELFF
>many|TRBJ2-1|TRBV7-8|TRBD2
TGTGCCAGCAGCTTACCACTAGCGGGAGTTTACAATGAGCAGTTCTTC
CASSLPLAGVYNEQFF
>NA|TRBJ1-1|TRBV7-9|NA
TGTGCCAGCAGCTTAGGCGGGCTGGAAGCTTTCTTT
CASSLGGLEAFF
>NA|TRBJ2-7|TRBV4-3|NA
TGCGCCAGCAGCCAAGGAAGAGGGACACTTCGCTACGAGCAGTACTTC
CASSQGRGTLRYEQYF
>NA|TRBJ2-7|TRBV6-5|TRBD1
TGTGCCAGCAGTTCAGCCGGGACAGGGAAGACCCACGAGCAGTACTTC
CASSSAGTGKTHEQYF
>NA|TRBJ2-1|TRBV11-3|NA
TGTGCCAGCAGCTTAGGATCAGGCGGGACCTTATATGAGCAGTTCTTC
CASSLGSGGTLYEQFF
>few|TRBJ2-7|TRBV19|NA
TGTGCCAGTAGTATATGGAGTCCAACCGACTCCTACGAGCAGTACTTC
CASSIWSPTDSYEQYF
>NA|TRBJ2-1|TRBV10-3|TRBD2
TGTGCCATCTCGGGGGGGGCGGTTATCGAGGGAGTGAACGAGCAGTTCTTC
CAISGGAVIEGVNEQFF
>NA|TRBJ2-7|TRBV28|NA
TGTGCCAGCAGTCCAACGGAGGGTAACTACGAGCAGTACTTC
CASSPTEGNYEQYF
>NA|TRBJ1-1|TRBV21-1|NA
TGTGCCAGCAGCAAAGTCTGGGCCGTGAACACTGAAGCTTTCTTT
CASSKVWAVNTEAFF
>NA|TRBJ1-6|TRBV19|NA
TGTGCCAGTAGTATAGCCACAGGGCAATCCTATAATTCACCCCTCCACTTT
CASSIATGQSYNSPLHF
>NA|TRBJ2-1|TRBV9|NA
TGTGCCAGCAGCGTAGCTCCGGGAACTGAGCAGTTCTTC
CASSVAPGTEQFF
>NA|TRBJ1-1|TRBV7-9|TRBD1
TGTGCCAGCAGCTTGGGGACAGGGATGGAAGCTTTCTTT
CASSLGTGMEAFF
>NA|TRBJ2-3|TRBV30|TRBD2
TGTGCCTGGGGTCTAGCGGGAGTAGATACGCAGTATTTT
CAWGLAGVDTQYF
>NA|TRBJ2-7|TRBV11-1|TRBD2
TGTGCCAGCAGCCCTCGACTAGCGGGCACCTACGAGCAGTACTTC
CASSPRLAGTYEQYF
>NA|TRBJ2-3|TRBV28|TRBD2
TGTGCCAGCAGCCCGTTGGCTAGCGGGATTCGGCGAGGGAACCCCAGAGGAAGCACAGATACGCAGTATTTT
CASSPLASGIRRGNPRGSTDTQYF
>few|TRBJ1-1|TRBV28|NA
TGTGCCAGCAGGACCCGTAGAGGATTGAACACTGAAGCTTTCTTT
CASRTRRGLNTEAFF
>NA|TRBJ2-3|TRBV4-2|NA
TGTGCCAGCAGCCAAGACGTGGCCACAGATACGCAGTATTTT
CASSQDVATDTQYF
>once|TRBJ2-2|TRBV6-1|NA
TGTGCCAGCAGTGACGCCGGGGAGCTGTTTTTT
CASSDAGELFF
>NA|TRBJ1-1|TRBV5-1|NA
TGCGCCAGCAGGCCACAGGGAGGGGACACTGAAGCTTTCTTT
CASRPQGGDTEAFF
>NA|TRBJ1-1|TRBV30|NA
TGTGCCTGGGGTCAACAGGTGTCGCTAGAAGCTTTCTTT
CAWGQQVSLEAFF
>NA|TRBJ2-5|TRBV4-3|TRBD2
TGCGCCAGCAGCCAAGAGGTAGCGGGACGAGAGACCCAGTACTTC
CASSQEVAGRETQYF
>NA|TRBJ2-7|TRBV28|TRBD2
TGTGCCAGCAGTTTGGGTGGCGGGAGACCCTACGAGCAGTACTTC
CASSLGGGRPYEQYF
>NA|TRBJ1-2|TRBV21-1|NA
TGTGCCAGCAGCAAAGATCGTTCAGGGGGCTATGGCTACACCTTC
CASSKDRSGGYGYTF
>few|TRBJ2-7|TRBV10-3|TRBD2
TGTGCCATCAGTGGAGTCGTGAGATCGGGGGGAAACGAGCAGTACTTC
CAISGVVRSGGNEQYF
>NA|TRBJ2-7|TRBV10-3|TRBD2
TGTGCCACCGGGCGGGGGGGCTCCTACGAGCAGTACTTC
CATGRGGSYEQYF
>NA|TRBJ1-1|TRBV28|NA
TGTGCCAGCAGTCGGGACTTCCGGCCGGCTTTCTTT
CASSRDFRPAFF
>NA|TRBJ2-3|TRBV30|NA
TGTGCCTGGAGTCCCACTAGTTCGACAGATACGCAGTATTTT
CAWSPTSSTDTQYF
>once|TRBJ1-1|TRBV7-2|TRBD1
TGTGCCAGCAGCTTATACAGGGGGAGTTTCTCTGAAGCTTTCTTT
CASSLYRGSFSEAFF